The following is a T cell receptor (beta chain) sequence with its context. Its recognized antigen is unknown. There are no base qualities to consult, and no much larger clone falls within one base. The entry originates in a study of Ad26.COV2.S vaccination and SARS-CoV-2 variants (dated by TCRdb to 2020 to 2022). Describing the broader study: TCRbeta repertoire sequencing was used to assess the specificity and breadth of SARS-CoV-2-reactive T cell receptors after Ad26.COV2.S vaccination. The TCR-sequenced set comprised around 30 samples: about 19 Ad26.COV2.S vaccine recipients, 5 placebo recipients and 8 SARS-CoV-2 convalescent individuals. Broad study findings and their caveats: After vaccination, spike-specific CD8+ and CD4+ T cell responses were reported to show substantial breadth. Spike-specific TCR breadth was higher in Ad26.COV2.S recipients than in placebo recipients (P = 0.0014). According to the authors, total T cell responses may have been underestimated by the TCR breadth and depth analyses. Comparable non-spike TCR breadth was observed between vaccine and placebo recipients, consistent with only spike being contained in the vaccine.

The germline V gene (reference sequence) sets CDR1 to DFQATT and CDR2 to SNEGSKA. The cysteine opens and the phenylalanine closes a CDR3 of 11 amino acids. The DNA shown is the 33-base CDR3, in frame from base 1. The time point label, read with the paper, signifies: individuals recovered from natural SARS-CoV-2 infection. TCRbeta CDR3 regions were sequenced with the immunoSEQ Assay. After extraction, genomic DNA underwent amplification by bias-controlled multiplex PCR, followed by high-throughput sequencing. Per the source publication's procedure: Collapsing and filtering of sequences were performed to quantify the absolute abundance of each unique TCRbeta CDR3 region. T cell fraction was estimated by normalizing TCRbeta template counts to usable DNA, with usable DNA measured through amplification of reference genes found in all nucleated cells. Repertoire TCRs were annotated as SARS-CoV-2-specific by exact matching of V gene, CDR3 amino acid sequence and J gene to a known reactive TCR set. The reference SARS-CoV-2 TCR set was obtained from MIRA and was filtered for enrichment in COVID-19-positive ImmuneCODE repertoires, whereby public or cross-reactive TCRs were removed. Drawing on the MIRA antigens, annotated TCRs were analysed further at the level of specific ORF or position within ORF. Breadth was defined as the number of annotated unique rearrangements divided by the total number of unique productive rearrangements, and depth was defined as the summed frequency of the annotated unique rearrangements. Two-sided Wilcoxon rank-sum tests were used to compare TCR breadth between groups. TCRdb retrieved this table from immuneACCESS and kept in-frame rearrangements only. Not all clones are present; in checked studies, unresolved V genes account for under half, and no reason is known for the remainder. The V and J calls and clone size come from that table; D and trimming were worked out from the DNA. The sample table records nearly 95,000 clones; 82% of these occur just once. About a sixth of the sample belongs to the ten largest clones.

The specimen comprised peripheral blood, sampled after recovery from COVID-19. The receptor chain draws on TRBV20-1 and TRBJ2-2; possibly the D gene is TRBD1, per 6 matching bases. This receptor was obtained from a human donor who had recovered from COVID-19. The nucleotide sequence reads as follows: TGCAGCACAGGGTCCACCGGGGAGCTGTTTTTT. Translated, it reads CSTGSTGELFF.